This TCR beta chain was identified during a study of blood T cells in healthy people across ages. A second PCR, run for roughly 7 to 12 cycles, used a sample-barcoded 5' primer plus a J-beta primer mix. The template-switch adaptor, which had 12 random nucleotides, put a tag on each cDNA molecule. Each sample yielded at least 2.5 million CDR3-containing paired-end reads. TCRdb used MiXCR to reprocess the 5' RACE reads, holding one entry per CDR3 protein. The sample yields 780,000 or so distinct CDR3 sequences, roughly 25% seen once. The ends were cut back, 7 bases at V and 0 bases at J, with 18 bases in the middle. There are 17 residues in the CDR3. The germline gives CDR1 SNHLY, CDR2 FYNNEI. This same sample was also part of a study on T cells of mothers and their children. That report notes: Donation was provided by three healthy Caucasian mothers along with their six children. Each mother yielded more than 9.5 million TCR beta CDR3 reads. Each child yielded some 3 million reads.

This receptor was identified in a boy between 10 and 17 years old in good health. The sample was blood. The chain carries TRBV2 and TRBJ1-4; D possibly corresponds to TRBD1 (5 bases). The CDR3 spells CASIVRDGGPTNEKLFF. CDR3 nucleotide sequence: TGTGCCAGCATAGTCCGGGACGGGGGACCAACTAATGAAAAACTGTTTTTT.